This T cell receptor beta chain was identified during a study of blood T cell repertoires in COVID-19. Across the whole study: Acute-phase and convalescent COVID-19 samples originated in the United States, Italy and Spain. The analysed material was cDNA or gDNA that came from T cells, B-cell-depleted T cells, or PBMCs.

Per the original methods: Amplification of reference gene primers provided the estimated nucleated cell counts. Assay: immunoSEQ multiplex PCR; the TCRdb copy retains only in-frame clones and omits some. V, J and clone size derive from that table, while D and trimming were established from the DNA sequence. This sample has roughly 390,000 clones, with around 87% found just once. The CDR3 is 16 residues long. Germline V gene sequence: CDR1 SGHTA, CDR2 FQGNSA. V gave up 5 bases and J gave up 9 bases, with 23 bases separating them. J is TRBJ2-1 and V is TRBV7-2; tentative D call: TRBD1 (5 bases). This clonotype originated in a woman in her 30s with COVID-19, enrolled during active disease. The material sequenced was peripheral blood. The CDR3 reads CASSPLLGRAISEQFF. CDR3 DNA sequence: TGTGCCAGCAGCCCCCTTTTGGGCAGGGCGATATCTGAGCAGTTCTTC.